These T cell receptor beta chains were read from a single sample in a study of T cells after posttransplantation cyclophosphamide. Profiled with immunoSEQ multiplex PCR; TCRdb holds only in-frame clones, not every one. The sample is made up of more than 30,000 clones, none counted only once. The sequenced material came from PBMCs. Receptors were obtained from a girl aged 5-17 years in good health, CMV-negative, and a related stem cell transplant donor. CDR3s include the opening cysteine and the closing phenylalanine or tryptophan. The D gene is left open where the match is weak. The size of a clone is reported for some rows only, either as once, few or many, or as a class for expanded clones.

V gene,J gene,D gene,clone size,CDR3 protein,CDR3 DNA
TRBV11-2,TRBJ2-3,-,many,CASSLAHVTDTQYF,TGTGCCAGCAGCTTAGCCCATGTGACAGATACGCAGTATTTT
TRBV18,TRBJ2-7,TRBD1,many,CASSQQGRSYEQYF,TGTGCCAGCTCACAACAGGGGAGATCCTACGAGCAGTACTTC
TRBV28,TRBJ1-2,-,-,CASSFTGSYGYTF,TGTGCCAGCAGTTTTACCGGGAGCTATGGCTACACCTTC
TRBV7-9,TRBJ1-1,TRBD1,few,CASSYLPGQTTRTEAFF,TGTGCCAGCAGCTATTTACCGGGACAGACCACGAGGACTGAAGCTTTCTTT
TRBV5-1,TRBJ2-2,-,many,CASSLNRVDTGELFF,TGCGCCAGCAGCTTGAACAGGGTGGACACCGGGGAGCTGTTTTTT
TRBV11-2,TRBJ1-1,-,many,CASSPISGPNTEAFF,TGTGCCAGCAGCCCCATCTCGGGTCCTAACACTGAAGCTTTCTTT
TRBV7-3,TRBJ2-1,-,many,CASSSARGEQFF,TGTGCCAGCAGCTCGGCCCGGGGTGAGCAGTTCTTC
TRBV19,TRBJ2-3,TRBD2,many,CASSRPRESADTQYF,TGTGCCAGTAGTAGGCCGCGGGAGTCCGCAGATACGCAGTATTTT
TRBV7-8,TRBJ2-7,-,many,CASSFHRQGRPAEQYF,TGTGCCAGCAGCTTCCACCGCCAGGGCCGTCCGGCCGAGCAGTACTTC
TRBV19,TRBJ2-7,TRBD2,few,CASKIAGHSYEQYF,TGTGCCAGCAAAATAGCGGGACATTCCTACGAGCAGTACTTC
TRBV5-1,TRBJ2-1,-,few,CASSLINNEQFF,TGCGCCAGCAGCTTAATTAACAATGAGCAGTTCTTC
TRBV11-2,TRBJ2-5,-,many,CASYGSAQETQYF,TGTGCCAGCTACGGGTCGGCCCAAGAGACCCAGTACTTC
TRBV11-1,TRBJ2-6,-,few,CASSVGVGANVLTF,TGTGCCAGCAGCGTAGGTGTAGGGGCCAACGTCCTGACTTTC
TRBV18,TRBJ1-1,TRBD1,few,CASSAQKTGGTEAFF,TGTGCCAGCTCAGCCCAAAAGACAGGGGGCACTGAAGCTTTCTTT
TRBV30,TRBJ2-7,TRBD1,-,CACSSGQQLYEQYF,TGTGCCTGCTCCTCGGGACAGCAACTCTACGAGCAGTACTTC
TRBV9,TRBJ1-1,TRBD1,many,CASSVGQGTEAFF,TGTGCCAGCAGCGTAGGACAGGGAACTGAAGCTTTCTTT
TRBV4-3,TRBJ2-7,-,many,CASSQDGGHVYEQYF,TGCGCCAGCAGCCAAGATGGGGGACACGTCTACGAGCAGTACTTC
TRBV28,TRBJ1-2,-,many,CASLGGRNYGYTF,TGTGCCAGTCTAGGTGGAAGAAACTATGGCTACACCTTC
TRBV6-5,TRBJ1-5,-,many,CASSRQSNQPQHF,TGTGCCAGCAGTCGACAGAGCAATCAGCCCCAGCATTTT
TRBV28,TRBJ1-1,TRBD1,many,CASSLTGTGGPEAFF,TGTGCCAGCAGTTTAACCGGGACAGGGGGGCCTGAAGCTTTCTTT
TRBV11-3,TRBJ1-1,-,many,CASSLGGIGQPSNTEAFF,TGTGCCAGCAGCTTGGGGGGTATCGGGCAACCCTCGAACACTGAAGCTTTCTTT
TRBV2,TRBJ2-7,TRBD1,few,CASRVGTGFLAYEQYF,TGTGCCAGCAGGGTCGGGACAGGATTTCTCGCCTACGAGCAGTACTTC
TRBV15,TRBJ2-1,TRBD2,few,CATSTSGGASDEQFF,TGTGCCACCAGCACCAGCGGGGGGGCCTCAGATGAGCAGTTCTTC
TRBV29-1,TRBJ1-1,-,few,CSSTGGAQNTEAFF,TGCAGCAGCACGGGGGGCGCTCAGAACACTGAAGCTTTCTTT
TRBV27,TRBJ1-4,TRBD1,many,CASSLSAGGSEKLFF,TGTGCCAGCAGTTTATCAGCAGGGGGCAGTGAAAAACTGTTTTTT
TRBV30,TRBJ2-5,-,many,CAWSVGGETQYF,TGTGCCTGGAGTGTGGGGGGAGAGACCCAGTACTTC
TRBV30,TRBJ1-1,-,many,CAYKDRANTEAFF,TGTGCCTATAAGGACAGAGCGAACACTGAAGCTTTCTTT
TRBV28,TRBJ2-7,TRBD2,-,CASVVSGRGAYEQYF,TGTGCCAGCGTCGTGAGCGGGAGGGGGGCCTACGAGCAGTACTTC